Below, 26 T cell receptor beta chains from the same sample are listed, as sequenced in a study of early T cells in non-severe SARS-CoV-2 infection. Via MiXCR, TCRdb re-called the 5' RACE reads, giving one row per CDR3 protein. The table has over 60,000 distinct CDR3 sequences, roughly 9.4% seen once; the top ten hold 5.9%. The sequencing sample was made of whole blood. The receptors here all came from an adult who was a healthcare worker with PCR-confirmed SARS-CoV-2 infection or an uninfected control (not recorded which).

This clonotype was counted at least ten times. The DNA for the CDR3 is TGTGCCAGCAGCGGGGGGCACACCGGGGAGCTGTTTTTT. Translated: CASSGGHTGELFF. The V gene is TRBV5-4, the J gene TRBJ2-2; either TRBD1 or TRBD2 may fit D (6 bases each). In germline, CDR1 is SGHNT, CDR2 YYREEE (reference sequence). Trimming stripped 4 bases from V and 3 bases from J, with 7 bases between. The CDR3 is made up of 13 amino acids. Using reference TRBV5-4 and TRBJ2-2 for the parts outside the CDR3, the full variable domain is ETGVTQSPTHLIKTRGQQVTLRCSSQSGHNTVSWYQQALGQGPQFIFQYYREEENGRGNFPPRFSGLQFPNYSSELNVNALELDDSALYLCASSGGHTGELFFGEGSRLTVL.

This clonotype has ten or more counts. This chain uses TRBV7-2 with TRBJ2-3; the match to TRBD2 covers 9 bases. The J segment lost 4 bases and the V segment lost 7 bases, leaving 12 bases of the junction unmatched. This CDR3 contains 16 residues. Germline CDR1 SGHTA, CDR2 FQGNSA. CDR3: CASTGGRGPRADTQYF. CDR3 sequence (DNA): TGTGCCAGCACAGGCGGGAGGGGTCCTCGGGCAGATACGCAGTATTTT.

This clonotype was counted at least ten times. This chain links TRBV29-1 with TRBJ2-7; the match to TRBD1 covers 8 bases. V trimming: 4 bases; J trimming: 3 bases; junction bases outside the gene matches: 5. The CDR3 has 13 amino acids. Germline-derived CDR1 and CDR2 are SQVTM and ANQGSEA. The CDR3 spells CSVARQGNYEQYF. Here the CDR3 DNA reads TGCAGCGTTGCGCGACAGGGGAACTACGAGCAGTACTTC.

This clonotype was recorded at least ten times. The chain recombines TRBV10-3 with TRBJ2-1; no reliable D call. Germline V gene sequence: CDR1 ENHRY, CDR2 SYGVKD. The CDR3 is 16 amino acids. The V end lost 2 bases, the J end lost 0 bases, and 11 bases lay between the germline ends. CDR3 residues: CAISEVETRSYNEQFF. In nucleotides, the CDR3 is TGTGCCATCAGTGAGGTTGAGACTCGCTCCTACAATGAGCAGTTCTTC.

The chain is built from TRBV2 and TRBJ2-5; tentative D call: TRBD2 (6 bases). V shed 6 bases and J shed 5 bases, with 13 bases lying between them. This CDR3 spans 13 amino acids. Per the germline V gene, CDR1 is SNHLY and CDR2 is FYNNEI. This CDR3 is CASREGLEETQYF. As DNA, the CDR3 is TGTGCCAGCAGGGAGGGGCTGGAGGAGACCCAGTACTTC.

This clonotype was detected a few times. CDR3 nucleotides: TGCGCCAGCAGCGTCACCGGATTTGGGGAGCAGTACTTC. Its protein product is CASSVTGFGEQYF. The chain recombines TRBV4-3 with TRBJ2-7; D unclear. The CDR3 is made up of 13 amino acids. The germline gives CDR1 LGHNA, CDR2 YSLEER. Trimming pared 5 bases from V and 7 bases from J, leaving 15 bases between.

This clonotype has a count of ten or more. The V and J genes are TRBV20-1 and TRBJ2-3, with D possibly TRBD2 on 6 matching bases. CDR3 length: 14 residues. Germline CDR1 DFQATT, CDR2 SNEGSKA (reference sequence). The ends were cut back, 1 base at V and 0 bases at J, with 8 bases in the middle. The CDR3 nucleotides are TGCAGTGCTAGAGGCGGGGCGAGCACAGATACGCAGTATTTT. Its protein product is CSARGGASTDTQYF.

This clonotype was detected many times. The chain uses TRBV9 and TRBJ2-7, with D unclear. This CDR3 comprises 16 residues. With 4 bases removed from V and 2 bases from J, the gap between germline ends came to 19 bases. Germline V gene lookup returns CDR1 SGDLS and CDR2 YYNGEE. The CDR3 bases are TGTGCCAGCAGCAACGCCCCCCAAGGCGCCACCTACGAGCAGTACTTC. It is translated as CASSNAPQGATYEQYF.

In this sample, this clonotype turned up many times. The chain links TRBV6-1 to TRBJ1-5; no reliable D call. Trimming took 8 bases from V and 4 from J, leaving 12 bases between them. Germline V gene lookup returns CDR1 MNHNS and CDR2 SASEGT. The CDR3 spans 13 residues. CDR3 sequence: CASGEQVNQPQHF. The CDR3 bases are TGTGCCAGCGGCGAACAAGTAAATCAGCCCCAGCATTTT.

This clonotype was seen ten or more times. Here the CDR3 DNA reads TGTGCCAGCAGCTCCGGGACTAGCGACGGGGAGACCCAGTACTTC. Translating gives CASSSGTSDGETQYF. The rearrangement joins TRBV11-2 to TRBJ2-5; 10 bases match TRBD2. The junction had 7 bases not matched to a gene; V was cut back by 4 bases and J by 5 bases. The CDR3 has 15 residues. Germline loops: CDR1 SGHAT, CDR2 FQNNGV.

A few counts support this clonotype. The chain's CDR3 is CASSLTGVNNEQFF. CDR3 DNA sequence: TGTGCCAGCAGCTTAACGGGAGTAAACAATGAGCAGTTCTTC. This sequence joins TRBV7-3 and TRBJ2-1; possibly TRBD2 for D (5 bases). The CDR3 is 14 amino acids. The germline V gene encodes CDR1 SGHTA and CDR2 FQGTGA. V was clipped by 0 bases and J by 5 bases, with 8 bases between them. The variable domain in full, completed from reference TRBV7-3 and TRBJ2-1, reads GAGVSQTPSNKVTEKGKYVELRCDPISGHTALYWYRQSLGQGPEFLIYFQGTGAADDSGLPNDRFFAVRPEGSVSTLKIQRTERGDSAVYLCASSLTGVNNEQFFGPGTRLTVL.

This clonotype was seen a few times. The V call is TRBV9, the J call TRBJ2-7; the match to TRBD2 covers 11 bases. V shed 0 bases and J 3 bases; nucleotides not matched to a gene: 5. Germline CDR1 SGDLS, CDR2 YYNGEE. This CDR3 region has 16 residues. DNA for the CDR3: TGTGCCAGCAGCGTAGTAGAGACTAGCGGGGTCTACGAGCAGTACTTC. Protein sequence: CASSVVETSGVYEQYF.

There are many counts of this clonotype. CDR3 DNA sequence: TGTGCCAGCAGCCAAGACCGGGGGCGAACCGGGGAGCTGTTTTTT. Encoded protein: CASSQDRGRTGELFF. The V gene is TRBV3-1, the J gene TRBJ2-2; D may correspond to TRBD1 or TRBD2 (6 bases each). Germline V gives CDR1 LGHDT, CDR2 YNNKEL (reference sequence). The CDR3 covers 15 residues. Trimming stripped 0 bases from V and 5 bases from J, with 10 bases between.

Turning to this clonotype: Possible read error: a much larger clone is one base away. CDR3 in DNA: TGTGCCACCCGGCGGGAGTCGAACACCCGGGAGCTGTTTTTT. Protein product: CATRRESNTRELFF. The gene calls are TRBV15 and TRBJ2-2, with TRBD2 matching 7 bases. CDR3 length: 14 residues. Germline CDR1 reads LNHNV; CDR2 reads YYDKDF (reference sequence). The full variable domain, rest sourced from reference TRBV15 and TRBJ2-2, is DAMVIQNPRYQVTQFGKPVTLSCSQTLNHNVMYWYQQKSSQAPKLLFHYYDKDFNNEADTPDNFQSRRPNTSFCFLDIRSPGLGDTAMYLCATRRESNTRELFFGEGSRLTVL.

This clonotype appeared many times. This chain joins TRBV13 and TRBJ1-1; D is unresolved. The CDR3 extends over 15 amino acids. Trimming cost V 5 bases and J 0 bases, with 13 bases left between them. The germline V gene encodes CDR1 PRHDT and CDR2 FYEKMQ (reference sequence). CDR3 bases: TGTGCCAGCAGCGAAAGGAAAGGCTTGAACACTGAAGCTTTCTTT. This gives the protein CASSERKGLNTEAFF.

This clonotype showed up many times. The gene calls are TRBV3-1 and TRBJ2-1; D gene unclear. Between the trimmed V and J ends, which lost 2 bases and 9 bases, there was a span of 8 bases. In germline, CDR1 is LGHDT, CDR2 YNNKEL (reference sequence). This CDR3 is built from 12 residues. The chain's CDR3 is CASSQPTGEQFF. CDR3 in DNA: TGTGCCAGCAGCCAACCCACCGGTGAGCAGTTCTTC.

This clonotype was detected many times. The gene calls are TRBV18 and TRBJ2-7, with D possibly being TRBD1 or TRBD2 (5 bases each). Germline CDR1 is KGHSH and CDR2 is LQKENI. The CDR3 is 14 amino acids. The V and J ends lost 6 bases and 3 bases respectively, with 15 bases between them. CDR3 bases: TGTGCCAGCTCTCCCGGGACGGACGTCTACGAGCAGTACTTC. Translating it yields CASSPGTDVYEQYF.

This clonotype was seen many times. This sequence joins TRBV2 and TRBJ2-1; D gene ambiguous. CDR3 length: 14 residues. The V gene lost 4 bases and the J gene lost 4 bases, with 11 bases spanning the gap. CDR1 and CDR2 from the germline V gene are SNHLY and FYNNEI. CDR3 sequence (DNA): TGTGCCAGCAGTGCGGCGGCCGATTACAATGAGCAGTTCTTC. Translating it yields CASSAAADYNEQFF.

J is TRBJ2-7 and V is TRBV6-6, with 10 bases that match TRBD2. V lost 2 bases, J lost 4 bases, and 5 bases stayed unmatched. CDR3 length equals 15 residues. Per germline, CDR1 MNHNY and CDR2 SVGAGI (reference sequence). CDR3 region: CASSYVNSGGYEQYF. In DNA, the CDR3 is TGTGCCAGCAGTTACGTGAATAGCGGGGGGTACGAGCAGTACTTC.

The chain links TRBV10-3 to TRBJ2-3, with 15 bases lining up with TRBD2. Germline-derived CDR1 and CDR2 are ENHRY and SYGVKD. Trimming took 7 bases from V and 4 from J; bases not matched to a gene: 6. The CDR3 consists of 16 residues. The CDR3 loop reads CAITSGLAGGADTQYF. As DNA, the CDR3 is TGTGCCATCACTTCGGGACTAGCGGGGGGAGCAGATACGCAGTATTTT.

This clonotype has more than one count but fewer than ten. This sequence joins TRBV2 and TRBJ2-6, with TRBD1 matching 8 bases. V trimming: 8 bases; J trimming: 0 bases; junction bases outside the gene matches: 6. This CDR3 spans 16 amino acids. CDR1 and CDR2 (germline): SNHLY, FYNNEI. The DNA for the CDR3 is TGTGCCAGCGGACAGGGTGGTTTCTCTGGGGCCAACGTCCTGACTTTC. This gives the protein CASGQGGFSGANVLTF.

This clonotype was recorded many times. The rearrangement uses TRBV7-2 and TRBJ2-7, with D possibly matching TRBD1 (5 bases). CDR3 size: 13 residues. Trimming took off 5 bases at V and 4 bases at J, with 12 bases between the two ends. Germline values: CDR1 SGHTA, CDR2 FQGNSA. The CDR3 DNA sequence: TGTGCCAGCAGCCTACAGGACGGGTACGAGCAGTACTTC. Its protein is CASSLQDGYEQYF.

The chain employs TRBV6-5 and TRBJ2-3; D gene ambiguous. Looked up from germline, CDR1 is MNHEY and CDR2 is SVGAGI. The CDR3 has 14 residues. V was clipped by 0 bases and J by 6 bases, with 10 bases between them. The CDR3 DNA is TGTGCCAGCAGTTACTCGCCCCCTCCCGATACGCAGTATTTT. It yields the protein CASSYSPPPDTQYF.

CDR3 protein: CSVARGGNTEAFF. CDR3 DNA sequence: TGCAGCGTCGCGAGAGGGGGCAACACTGAAGCTTTCTTT. V and J are TRBV29-1 and TRBJ1-1, with TRBD1 matching over 7 bases. V trimming: 6 bases; J trimming: 2 bases; junction bases outside the gene matches: 6. Per germline, CDR1 SQVTM and CDR2 ANQGSEA. The CDR3 is 13 residues long.

In this sample, this clonotype turned up a few times. The V call is TRBV7-9, the J call TRBJ2-7; 13 bases are a match to TRBD2. CDR3 length: 20 amino acids. CDR1 SEHNR and CDR2 FQNEAQ come from the germline V gene (reference sequence). V shed 1 base, J shed 0 bases, and the junction held 12 bases outside the gene matches. Written as DNA, the CDR3 is TGTGCCAGCAGCTTAGTTAGTAGAGGGACTAGCGGGAATCTCTCCTACGAGCAGTACTTC. Translating gives CASSLVSRGTSGNLSYEQYF.

This clonotype has just a few counts. J is TRBJ2-3 and V is TRBV14; D may correspond to TRBD1 or TRBD2 (5 bases each). This CDR3 spans 14 amino acids. The V gene lost 5 bases and the J gene lost 4 bases, with 13 bases spanning the gap. The V gene's germline CDR1 is SGHDN and CDR2 FVKESK. The CDR3 DNA sequence: TGTGCCAGCAGCAAGAGAGGGGCTCCAGATACGCAGTATTTT. This translates into CASSKRGAPDTQYF.